The 30 T cell receptor beta chains given below trace back to one sample, sequenced in a study of regulatory dendritic cells for organ transplantation. Sequencing was performed with immunoSEQ multiplex PCR; in TCRdb, only in-frame clones are kept and a portion is missing. Of roughly 30,000 clones listed, roughly 85% were seen once; the top ten hold roughly 0.4%. Sequencing was performed on naive CD8+ T cells from blood. Documented subset: CD45RA+ naive T cells. The source of these receptors is a human donor in good health.

The chain couples TRBV6-1 to TRBJ1-1; D is uncertain. CDR1 and CDR2 (germline): MNHNS, SASEGT. The CDR3 contains 13 residues. With 10 bases removed from V and 11 bases from J, the gap between germline ends came to 23 bases. The CDR3 region has the DNA TGTGCCACCGACGGTACCCTTCCCGCCGGGGCTTTCTTT. It codes for CATDGTLPAGAFF.

The chain is built from TRBV19 and TRBJ1-1, with 8 bases aligning to TRBD1. Germline V gene lookup returns CDR1 LNHDA and CDR2 SQIVND (reference sequence). This CDR3 region has 17 residues. V gave up 1 base and J gave up 3 bases; unmatched junction bases: 10. CDR3 in DNA: TGTGCCAGTAGTATAGTTGGGCAGGGGGCGCGGTACACTGAAGCTTTCTTT. Encoded protein: CASSIVGQGARYTEAFF. Full variable domain (outside the CDR3, taken from reference TRBV19 and TRBJ1-1): DGGITQSPKYLFRKEGQNVTLSCEQNLNHDAMYWYRQDPGQGLRLIYYSQIVNDFQKGDIAEGYSVSREKKESFPLTVTSAQKNPTAFYLCASSIVGQGARYTEAFFGQGTRLTVV.

The CDR3 protein is CASSLSKGAFFEETQYF. The CDR3 DNA is TGTGCCAGCAGCTTGTCAAAGGGGGCATTTTTTGAAGAGACCCAGTACTTC. The chain employs TRBV5-6 and TRBJ2-5; 7 bases are shared with TRBD1. Germline assignment: CDR1 SGHDT and CDR2 YYEEEE. Germline trimming cut 1 base from V and 3 bases from J; bases unmatched to any gene: 12. This CDR3 contains 17 residues.

This clone has only a few counts. CDR3 in amino acids: CASSEGGAGGEQFF. CDR3 coding DNA: TGTGCCAGCAGCGAGGGGGGAGCGGGGGGCGAGCAGTTCTTC. V usage is TRBV7-6 and J usage is TRBJ2-1, with 9 bases matching TRBD2. Germline V CDR1 and CDR2: SGHVS, FNYEAQ. The CDR3 has 14 residues. The junction had 9 bases not matched to a gene; V was cut back by 5 bases and J by 10 bases.

V usage is TRBV19 and J usage is TRBJ1-4; the D is unclear. The CDR3 totals 15 residues. Between the trimmed V and J ends, which lost 4 bases and 6 bases, there was a span of 15 bases. Per the germline V gene, CDR1 is LNHDA and CDR2 is SQIVND (reference sequence). DNA of the CDR3: TGTGCCAGTAGTACCCACCACGGGGAGGATGAAAAACTGTTTTTT. Translated, it gives CASSTHHGEDEKLFF.

The chain couples TRBV7-9 to TRBJ1-1, with unresolved D. The V end was cut by 5 bases, the J end by 8 bases, with 15 bases between. CDR3 size: 13 residues. Germline lookup yields CDR1 SEHNR and CDR2 FQNEAQ (reference sequence). CDR3 DNA sequence: TGTGCCAGCAGCCCGGGGATCGGAAACGAAGCTTTCTTT. This codes for CASSPGIGNEAFF.

The rearrangement uses TRBV5-6 and TRBJ1-1, with TRBD1 identical over 7 bases. In germline, CDR1 is SGHDT, CDR2 YYEEEE. J gave up 5 bases and V 1 base, and 5 bases lay outside the gene matches. This CDR3 contains 14 residues. Here the CDR3 reads CASSLSGRGTEAFF. CDR3 nucleotides: TGTGCCAGCAGCTTGAGCGGCAGGGGGACTGAAGCTTTCTTT.

The chain carries TRBV4-3 and TRBJ2-2; tentatively, D is TRBD1 (5 bases). The V end was cut by 2 bases, the J end by 4 bases, with 14 bases between. CDR3 size: 16 residues. Germline loops: CDR1 LGHNA, CDR2 YSLEER. Written as DNA, the CDR3 is TGCGCCAGCAGCCAACCGATAACAGGCCTCACCGGGGAGCTGTTTTTT. Protein sequence: CASSQPITGLTGELFF.

This sequence joins TRBV15 and TRBJ1-3; 8 bases are shared with TRBD1. The CDR3 is 16 residues long. V gave up 5 bases and J gave up 1 base; unmatched junction bases: 7. Germline values: CDR1 LNHNV, CDR2 YYDKDF (reference sequence). The CDR3 DNA reads as TGTGCCACCAGCGGAGCAGGGGGCTTTTCTGGAAACACCATATATTTT. Amino acids: CATSGAGGFSGNTIYF.

This sequence joins TRBV2 and TRBJ1-2, with 8 positions matching TRBD1. After removal of 6 bases from V and 2 bases from J, the junction contained 8 bases not matched to a gene. There are 15 residues in the CDR3. Germline CDR1 is SNHLY and CDR2 is FYNNEI. This CDR3 is CASRIMGQENYGYTF. The CDR3 DNA sequence: TGTGCCAGCAGGATCATGGGACAGGAAAACTATGGCTACACCTTC.

This chain connects TRBV4-1 to TRBJ1-1; 8 bases match TRBD1. The CDR3 is 13 amino acids. The V segment lost 7 bases and the J segment 7 bases; nucleotides outside the gene matches: 8. Germline V CDR1 and CDR2: MGHRA, YSYEKL. CDR3 residues: CASIVDRGGEAFF. CDR3 DNA: TGCGCCAGCATCGTAGACAGGGGTGGTGAAGCTTTCTTT.

This chain links TRBV9 with TRBJ2-7, with 7 positions matching TRBD1. Unmatched junction bases numbered 7, after V lost 4 bases and J lost 3 bases. The CDR3 contains 14 residues. Germline values: CDR1 SGDLS, CDR2 YYNGEE. CDR3 region: CASSPDRAHYEQYF. In DNA, the CDR3 is TGTGCCAGCAGCCCTGACAGGGCCCACTACGAGCAGTACTTC.

The chain is built from TRBV29-1 and TRBJ2-1, with D maybe TRBD2 (6 bases). The CDR3 length is 11 residues. Trimming removed 7 bases at V and 4 bases at J, with 8 bases between. Germline V CDR1 and CDR2: SQVTM, ANQGSEA. This CDR3 reads CSDGGYNEQFF. Written as DNA, the CDR3 is TGCAGCGACGGGGGATACAATGAGCAGTTCTTC.

V and J are TRBV4-1 and TRBJ2-3, with TRBD1 as a possible D gene (5 bases). V lost 1 base, J lost 5 bases, and 13 bases lay in between. The CDR3 sequence is 15 residues long. Germline assignment: CDR1 MGHRA and CDR2 YSYEKL. This CDR3 is CASSQVRAAGDTQYF. The DNA for the CDR3 is TGCGCCAGCAGCCAAGTCAGGGCCGCTGGAGATACGCAGTATTTT.

J is TRBJ2-5 and V is TRBV7-6; 15 bases align to TRBD2. Germline V gene data show CDR1 as SGHVS and CDR2 as FNYEAQ. This CDR3 has 17 amino acids. Trimming cost V 7 bases and J 2 bases; bases outside gene matches: 8. The DNA for the CDR3 is TGTGCCAGCACCCGGACTAGCGGGGGGGCGGGACAAGAGACCCAGTACTTC. It is translated as CASTRTSGGAGQETQYF.

Written as DNA, the CDR3 is TGCACCAGCAGCTCGGTCACTAGCGAAGGAGATACGCAGTATTTT. This sequence encodes CTSSSVTSEGDTQYF. The gene calls are TRBV1 and TRBJ2-3; the D call in the table, TRBD2, was not verified against the DNA. TRBV1 is a pseudogene locus. The CDR3 totals 15 residues.

This clone occurred once. The rearrangement joins TRBV19 to TRBJ2-5, with D perhaps TRBD2 (5 bases). V was shortened by 6 bases and J by 0 bases, with 14 bases between the two germline ends. Germline assignment: CDR1 LNHDA and CDR2 SQIVND (reference sequence). This CDR3 comprises 15 residues. Written as DNA, the CDR3 is TGTGCCAGTAGGGGCTGGACTGAGAACCAAGAGACCCAGTACTTC. Its protein is CASRGWTENQETQYF.

V and J are TRBV19 and TRBJ2-7, with TRBD1 matching over 7 bases. The CDR3 loop spans 13 amino acids. The J segment lost 4 bases and the V segment lost 3 bases, leaving 3 bases of the junction unmatched. The germline gives CDR1 LNHDA, CDR2 SQIVND (reference sequence). CDR3 DNA: TGTGCCAGTAGTATGTTACAGGGGTACGAGCAGTACTTC. Protein sequence: CASSMLQGYEQYF.

The V and J genes are TRBV13 and TRBJ1-2; 12 bases agree with TRBD1. V shed 5 bases, J shed 6 bases, and the junction held 10 bases outside the gene matches. The CDR3 runs 16 residues. In germline, CDR1 is PRHDT, CDR2 FYEKMQ (reference sequence). The CDR3 nucleotides read TGTGCCAGCAGCCACGGCAGGGACAGGGGGCCGGATGGCTACACCTTC. Protein sequence: CASSHGRDRGPDGYTF.

The chain uses TRBV5-8 and TRBJ1-5; tentative D call: TRBD1 (6 bases). Germline V lookup: CDR1 SGHTS, CDR2 YDEGEE. V dropped 3 bases and J dropped 5 bases, with 9 bases sitting between them. The CDR3 loop spans 13 amino acids. The DNA of the CDR3 is TGTGCCAGCAGCTCTCCAGGGGATCAGCCCCAGCATTTT. Translation: CASSSPGDQPQHF.

The V and J genes are TRBV6-5 and TRBJ2-7; TRBD1 aligns across 9 bases. Per the germline V gene, CDR1 is MNHEY and CDR2 is SVGAGI. Losses at the gene ends were 8 bases for V and 2 bases for J; bases not matched to a gene: 7. This CDR3 is 14 amino acids long. The CDR3 coding sequence is TGTGCCAGCGCGGGACAGGGTACCCCCTACGAGCAGTACTTC. Amino acids: CASAGQGTPYEQYF.

The gene calls are TRBV11-2 and TRBJ2-5, with a weak D call TRBD1 (5 bases). The V end was cut by 0 bases, the J end by 3 bases, with 11 bases between. The CDR3 spans 15 residues. Germline loops: CDR1 SGHAT, CDR2 FQNNGV. CDR3 DNA sequence: TGTGCCAGCAGCTTAGAGTGGGGCCCGAAAGAGACCCAGTACTTC. Encoded protein: CASSLEWGPKETQYF.

This clone was seen more than once but under ten times. V and J are TRBV19 and TRBJ1-2; D is undetermined. CDR1 and CDR2 (germline): LNHDA, SQIVND (reference sequence). With 3 bases removed from V and 0 bases from J, the gap between germline ends came to 5 bases. CDR3 length: 13 amino acids. CDR3: CASSMGANYGYTF. In DNA, the CDR3 is TGTGCCAGTAGTATGGGAGCTAACTATGGCTACACCTTC.

This clone was counted once. The chain links TRBV29-1 to TRBJ1-2; the D is unclear. Germline assignment: CDR1 SQVTM and CDR2 ANQGSEA. Trimming cost V 7 bases and J 0 bases, with 6 bases left between them. This CDR3 is 11 amino acids long. CDR3 bases: TGCAGCGCCCCCTCTAACTATGGCTACACCTTC. Translated: CSAPSNYGYTF.

This sequence joins TRBV9 and TRBJ1-1; 8 bases are a match to TRBD1. This CDR3 has 15 amino acids. Trimming took 3 bases from V and 3 from J; bases not matched to a gene: 7. CDR1 and CDR2 from the germline V gene are SGDLS and YYNGEE. The CDR3 coding sequence is TGTGCCAGCAGCGGAGAACAGGGGGAGTACACTGAAGCTTTCTTT. This sequence encodes CASSGEQGEYTEAFF.

This chain links TRBV7-9 with TRBJ2-5, with 7 positions matching TRBD1. This CDR3 contains 15 residues. V dropped 5 bases and J dropped 3; count of bases not matched to a gene: 9. Germline CDR1 and CDR2: SEHNR and FQNEAQ (reference sequence). CDR3 amino acids: CASSPTGTVKETQYF. CDR3 nucleotide sequence: TGTGCCAGCAGCCCGACGGGGACAGTCAAAGAGACCCAGTACTTC.

This chain connects TRBV9 to TRBJ1-2; no clear D gene. Per germline, CDR1 SGDLS and CDR2 YYNGEE. V was cut by 3 bases and J by 8 bases, with 5 bases left in between. The CDR3 loop spans 10 amino acids. The CDR3 sequence is CASSGPGYTF. DNA for the CDR3: TGTGCCAGCAGCGGTCCGGGCTACACCTTC.

The rearrangement uses TRBV23-1 and TRBJ1-5, with 9 positions matching TRBD1. TRBV23-1 is given ORF status, its function remaining uncertain. The CDR3 contains 16 residues. Trimming removed 0 bases from V and 6 bases from J; junction bases left unmatched: 6. As DNA, the CDR3 is TGCGCCAGCAGTCAATCGAGGACAGGGGTAAGTCAGCCCCAGCATTTT. Its translation is CASSQSRTGVSQPQHF.

A word on this clone: Additional DNA sequences in this sample encode the identical CDR3. The chain is built from TRBV10-1 and TRBJ2-1; 7 positions match TRBD1. J lost 4 bases, V lost 7 bases, and 10 bases had no gene match. The CDR3 sequence is 15 residues long. The germline V gene has CDR1 WNHNN and CDR2 SYGVQD (reference sequence). The CDR3 region is CASISYRGLYNEQFF. DNA of the CDR3: TGCGCCAGCATTTCCTATAGGGGGCTTTACAATGAGCAGTTCTTC.

The J gene is TRBJ2-7, the V gene TRBV27; D remains unclear. Trimming took 5 bases from V and 0 from J, leaving 11 bases between them. CDR3 length equals 14 residues. Germline V lookup: CDR1 MNHEY, CDR2 SMNVEV (reference sequence). CDR3 in DNA: TGTGCCAGCAGTCCCCTTTCTAGCTCCTACGAGCAGTACTTC. This codes for CASSPLSSSYEQYF.